This entry lists 24 T cell receptor beta chains sequenced from one sample in a study of a mutant IDH1 vaccine in newly diagnosed glioma. These receptors have no identified antigens. The time point: week 47, end of study. It was 300 ug of mutant IDH1 20-mer peptide that made up each vaccine dose, given with topical imiquimod. Method: immunoSEQ multiplex PCR; TCRdb's copy keeps in-frame clones and lacks some. The sample has 9,000 to 13,000 clones; around 81% are singletons. Material: PBMCs, obtained from a glioma patient whose treatment included an IDH1 peptide vaccine. The receptors derive from a man under 40 with glioma.

This sequence joins TRBV18 and TRBJ1-1; D is possibly TRBD1 (6 bases). This CDR3 is built from 14 residues. Germline V gives CDR1 KGHSH, CDR2 LQKENI. V dropped 3 bases and J dropped 3 bases, with 11 bases sitting between them. In DNA, the CDR3 is TGTGCCAGCTCACCTTGGCCAGGGGACACTGAAGCTTTCTTT. Protein sequence: CASSPWPGDTEAFF.

In its sample, this clone was seen a few times. The chain recombines TRBV2 with TRBJ1-1; 8 nucleotides align to TRBD1. The CDR3 contains 15 residues. V dropped 5 bases and J dropped 4; count of bases not matched to a gene: 9. Per the germline V gene, CDR1 is SNHLY and CDR2 is FYNNEI. The CDR3: CASSRSLTGGTEAFF. The CDR3, as DNA: TGTGCCAGCAGTAGGTCGCTAACAGGGGGCACTGAAGCTTTCTTT.

Judged by abundance, this clone is medium-sized. CDR3 DNA sequence: TGTGCCAGCAGTCCTGGGACAGGGGCGAACACTGAAGCTTTCTTT. Protein product: CASSPGTGANTEAFF. V usage is TRBV2 and J usage is TRBJ1-1; the match to TRBD1 covers 10 bases. V lost 5 bases, J lost 1 base, and 4 bases stayed unmatched. Per the germline V gene, CDR1 is SNHLY and CDR2 is FYNNEI. The CDR3 is 15 amino acids.

V usage is TRBV11-2 and J usage is TRBJ2-7, with TRBD1 matching over 9 bases. Unmatched junction bases numbered 3, after V lost 3 bases and J lost 0 bases. CDR3 length: 15 amino acids. Germline loops: CDR1 SGHAT, CDR2 FQNNGV. CDR3 sequence (DNA): TGTGCCAGCAGCTTTGAACAGGGGGCCTCCTACGAGCAGTACTTC. Translating it yields CASSFEQGASYEQYF. Combining the CDR3 with reference TRBV11-2 and TRBJ2-7 gives the whole variable domain EAGVAQSPRYKIIEKRQSVAFWCNPISGHATLYWYQQILGQGPKLLIQFQNNGVVDDSQLPKDRFSAERLKGVDSTLKIQPAKLEDSAVYLCASSFEQGASYEQYFGPGTRLTVT.

This clone was counted a single time. The V and J genes are TRBV11-2 and TRBJ1-1; D perhaps matches TRBD1 (6 bases). CDR1 and CDR2 (germline): SGHAT, FQNNGV. This CDR3 has 19 residues. Trimming shortened V by 2 bases and J by 7 bases, and 29 bases separated the two germline ends. As DNA, the CDR3 is TGTGCCAGCAGCTTAACGTTCCGGTCAGACAGGTTTATGCCCCTTGAAGCTTTCTTT. As protein: CASSLTFRSDRFMPLEAFF.

The V call is TRBV4-1, the J call TRBJ2-1; TRBD2 agrees at 10 bases. This CDR3 spans 15 amino acids. Germline values: CDR1 MGHRA, CDR2 YSYEKL. J lost 1 base, V lost 6 bases, and 3 bases had no gene match. The CDR3 DNA sequence: TGCGCCAGCAGGGCTAGCGGGAGTTCCTACAATGAGCAGTTCTTC. Translating it yields CASRASGSSYNEQFF.

The chain links TRBV10-3 to TRBJ2-1; D tentatively fits TRBD1 or TRBD2 (6 bases each). Germline lookup yields CDR1 ENHRY and CDR2 SYGVKD. The V and J ends lost 2 bases and 0 bases respectively, with 17 bases between them. The CDR3 totals 18 residues. CDR3 protein: CAISEGLGGQSSYNEQFF. The CDR3 nucleotides read TGTGCCATCAGTGAGGGTTTGGGGGGCCAGAGCTCCTACAATGAGCAGTTCTTC.

V gene TRBV7-9 combines with J gene TRBJ2-1, with D perhaps TRBD2 (6 bases). Trimming shortened V by 5 bases and J by 2 bases, and 16 bases separated the two germline ends. Germline V CDR1 and CDR2: SEHNR, FQNEAQ (reference sequence). The CDR3 loop spans 16 amino acids. The CDR3 coding sequence is TGTGCCAGCAGCCTGAGGGCTGGCGGGACCTACAATGAGCAGTTCTTC. Encoded protein: CASSLRAGGTYNEQFF.

The chain is built from TRBV19 and TRBJ1-4, with D possibly TRBD1 on 5 matching bases. CDR1 and CDR2 from the germline V gene are LNHDA and SQIVND (reference sequence). CDR3 length: 15 amino acids. The V end lost 5 bases, the J end lost 7 bases, and 17 bases lay between the germline ends. DNA of the CDR3: TGTGCCAGTAGTTTCATAAGGGGAGAGGGTGAAAAACTGTTTTTT. Encoded protein: CASSFIRGEGEKLFF.

The chain carries TRBV2 and TRBJ2-2, with D possibly matching TRBD2 (6 bases). CDR1 and CDR2 from the germline V gene are SNHLY and FYNNEI. The CDR3 totals 15 residues. V lost 4 bases and J 1 base, leaving 10 bases between the germline ends. The CDR3 DNA reads TGTGCCAGCAGTGGGCTAGCGAGGAACACCGGGGAGCTGTTTTTT. Translated, it gives CASSGLARNTGELFF. The full variable domain, with the rest looked up from reference TRBV2 and TRBJ2-2, is EPEVTQTPSHQVTQMGQEVILRCVPISNHLYFYWYRQILGQKVEFLVSFYNNEISEKSEIFDDQFSVERPDGSNFTLKIRSTKLEDSAMYFCASSGLARNTGELFFGEGSRLTVL.

In this sample, this clone turned up once. Additional DNA sequences in this sample encode the identical CDR3. The genes are TRBV10-3 and TRBJ2-1; D remains unclear. V lost 4 bases to trimming and J lost 7 bases, with 5 bases between them. The germline gives CDR1 ENHRY, CDR2 SYGVKD. The CDR3 is 11 residues long. CDR3 coding DNA: TGTGCCATCAGTGTCGGTAATGAGCAGTTCTTC. Its translation: CAISVGNEQFF.

This clone was counted once. The CDR3: CATGTSGRGGYNEQFF. For the CDR3, the DNA is TGTGCCACCGGGACTAGCGGGAGAGGGGGCTACAATGAGCAGTTCTTC. The chain has TRBV2 and TRBJ2-1; 14 bases are shared with TRBD2. In germline, CDR1 is SNHLY, CDR2 FYNNEI. V shed 10 bases, J shed 3 bases, and the junction held 8 bases outside the gene matches. The CDR3 has 16 amino acids.

The chain has TRBV7-6 and TRBJ1-1, with D perhaps TRBD1 (5 bases). This CDR3 spans 13 amino acids. Germline CDR1 SGHVS, CDR2 FNYEAQ. The germline V and J ends were trimmed by 3 bases and 5 bases, with 10 bases remaining between them. CDR3: CASSLDGGTEAFF. CDR3 in DNA: TGTGCCAGCAGCTTGGACGGGGGGACTGAAGCTTTCTTT.

The sample holds one count of this clone. The V and J genes are TRBV5-1 and TRBJ2-5, with D perhaps TRBD2 (5 bases). Germline CDR1 SGHRS, CDR2 YFSETQ. The CDR3 length is 14 residues. The ends were cut back, 0 bases at V and 5 bases at J, with 11 bases in the middle. CDR3 DNA sequence: TGCGCCAGCAGCTTGGTCCGGGATCGGGAGACCCAGTACTTC. Its protein is CASSLVRDRETQYF.

DNA of the CDR3: TGCAGCGTTGTACCCGGGAACACTGAAGCTTTCTTT. Translating gives CSVVPGNTEAFF. The chain joins TRBV29-1 to TRBJ1-1; no firm D call. Trimming took off 4 bases at V and 1 base at J, with 7 bases between the two ends. Germline CDR1 and CDR2: SQVTM and ANQGSEA. The CDR3 runs 12 residues.

The V and J genes are TRBV2 and TRBJ2-1; D is unclear. The CDR3 loop spans 15 amino acids. Trimming took off 7 bases at V and 2 bases at J, with 15 bases between the two ends. Germline V CDR1 and CDR2: SNHLY, FYNNEI. The CDR3 protein is CASIPDQQPYNEQFF. CDR3 nucleotide sequence: TGTGCCAGCATCCCAGACCAACAACCCTACAATGAGCAGTTCTTC.

This clone occurred once. The chain's CDR3 is CAIMGQGDYGYTF. The DNA of the CDR3 is TGTGCCATCATGGGACAGGGCGACTATGGCTACACCTTC. The chain combines TRBV10-3 with TRBJ1-2; 9 bases line up with TRBD1. J was trimmed by 3 bases and V by 7 bases; bases with no gene match: 3. The germline V gene encodes CDR1 ENHRY and CDR2 SYGVKD. The CDR3 has 13 amino acids.

This chain links TRBV5-1 with TRBJ2-7, with TRBD2 matching over 11 bases. With 4 bases clipped from V and 4 bases from J, the junction kept 7 bases outside the gene matches. From germline, CDR1 is SGHRS and CDR2 YFSETQ. The CDR3 is 15 residues long. CDR3 loop: CASSPGLAVDYEQYF. DNA for the CDR3: TGCGCCAGCAGCCCGGGACTAGCGGTAGATTACGAGCAGTACTTC. The full variable domain, in which reference TRBV5-1 and TRBJ2-7 provide the parts outside the CDR3, is KAGVTQTPRYLIKTRGQQVTLSCSPISGHRSVSWYQQTPGQGLQFLFEYFSETQRNKGNFPGRFSGRQFSNSRSEMNVSTLELGDSALYLCASSPGLAVDYEQYFGPGTRLTVT.

The chain carries TRBV29-1 and TRBJ1-1, with a tentative D call TRBD1 (6 bases). The CDR3 is 14 amino acids. Germline V CDR1 and CDR2: SQVTM, ANQGSEA. With 7 bases removed from V and 4 bases from J, the gap between germline ends came to 19 bases. The CDR3 here is CSAEGHQRGTEAFF. The CDR3 DNA reads as TGCAGCGCGGAGGGACACCAACGCGGCACTGAAGCTTTCTTT. Complete variable domain (other parts from reference TRBV29-1 and TRBJ1-1): SAVISQKPSRDICQRGTSLTIQCQVDSQVTMMFWYRQQPGQSLTLIATANQGSEATYESGFVIDKFPISRPNLTFSTLTVSNMSPEDSSIYLCSAEGHQRGTEAFFGQGTRLTVV.

V and J are TRBV2 and TRBJ2-3, with 10 bases lining up with TRBD2. After removal of 8 bases from V and 2 bases from J, the junction contained 10 bases not matched to a gene. The CDR3 has 16 residues. CDR1 is SNHLY, CDR2 FYNNEI, per germline. The CDR3 is CASDQIAGGYTDTQYF. CDR3 DNA: TGTGCCAGCGACCAAATAGCGGGAGGTTACACAGATACGCAGTATTTT.

The chain has TRBV10-3 and TRBJ2-7, with TRBD1 identical over 7 bases. Germline values: CDR1 ENHRY, CDR2 SYGVKD. V lost 7 bases to trimming and J lost 2 bases; unmatched junction nucleotides: 5. CDR3 length equals 13 residues. This CDR3 is CAITRDSPYEQYF. The CDR3 DNA sequence: TGTGCCATCACCCGGGACAGCCCCTACGAGCAGTACTTC.

This clone appeared a single time. This chain joins TRBV19 and TRBJ2-3; no clear D. Between the trimmed V and J ends, which lost 6 bases and 10 bases, there was a span of 17 bases. Germline lookup yields CDR1 LNHDA and CDR2 SQIVND (reference sequence). This CDR3 contains 13 residues. CDR3 nucleotides: TGTGCCAGTAGATCGCGCCCTGCAGAAGCGCAGTATTTT. Translated: CASRSRPAEAQYF.

This clone was observed a few times. The V call is TRBV10-3, the J call TRBJ1-5; tentative D call: TRBD1 (6 bases). Germline-derived CDR1 and CDR2 are ENHRY and SYGVKD. V was pared by 5 bases and J by 7 bases, with 12 bases between. The CDR3 contains 13 residues. The CDR3 protein is CAISKDSYQPQHF. In nucleotides, the CDR3 is TGTGCCATCAGTAAGGACAGTTACCAGCCCCAGCATTTT.

This chain joins TRBV19 and TRBJ2-7; D may be TRBD1 (5 bases). The CDR3 totals 14 residues. The V gene lost 1 base and the J gene lost 2 bases, with 9 bases spanning the gap. CDR1 is LNHDA, CDR2 SQIVND, per germline (reference sequence). In DNA form, the CDR3 reads TGTGCCAGTAGTATAGCTTCAGGGACCTACGAGCAGTACTTC. Translated: CASSIASGTYEQYF. Variable domain in full (rest from reference TRBV19 and TRBJ2-7): DGGITQSPKYLFRKEGQNVTLSCEQNLNHDAMYWYRQDPGQGLRLIYYSQIVNDFQKGDIAEGYSVSREKKESFPLTVTSAQKNPTAFYLCASSIASGTYEQYFGPGTRLTVT.